This T cell receptor (beta chain) is from a study of Graves' ophthalmopathy and Graves' hyperthyroidism. Amplification targeted the TCR beta CDR3 regions, with RNA transcripts as the source material. HTBI primers were employed in first-round RT-PCR, then a second-round multiplex PCR followed. TCRdb called the multiplex PCR reads again in MiXCR, with one record for every CDR3 protein. The sample consists of a few hundred thousand distinct CDR3 sequences, roughly a fifth of them appearing once. Presentation of ophthalmopathy in the donors involved moderate-to-severe activity, CAS ≥3, NOSPECS ≥4 and a duration under 3 months. This clonotype has at least ten counts. V lost 0 bases and J lost 4, with 13 bases in between. CDR3 length equals 16 residues. Germline loops: CDR1 SGHRS, CDR2 YFSETQ.

This TCR derives from a woman between 45 and 60 years old with Graves' ophthalmopathy. Sequencing used peripheral blood. This chain links TRBV5-1 with TRBJ2-2, with D perhaps given as TRBD1 or TRBD2 (5 bases each). The CDR3 bases are TGCGCCAGCAGCTTGGTGGCGCCGGGACGCACCGGGGAGCTGTTTTTT. It codes for CASSLVAPGRTGELFF.